This TCR beta chain was captured in a study of shared clonotypes between healthy human individuals. Naive CD8 isolation took CD45RO-negative cells positively selected for CCR7 and excluded terminally differentiated effector memory CD45RA+ cells. Profiled with immunoSEQ multiplex PCR; TCRdb holds only in-frame clones, not every one. The sample carries approximately 2,200,000 clones, approximately 94% recorded once. The germline V gene has CDR1 SNHLY and CDR2 FYNNEI. V was trimmed by 6 bases and J by 8 bases, leaving 20 bases between them. The CDR3 runs to 15 residues. The sequenced material came from naive CD8+ T cells from PBMCs. The TCR sequence derives from a man aged 18 to 30 in good health. Some clones in this sample may be carry-over from other donors' samples. The chain couples TRBV2 to TRBJ2-1, with a weak D call TRBD1 (6 bases). The CDR3 region has the DNA TGTGCCAGCAGGGAGGTCAGGTCACAGGGTCATGAGCAGTTCTTC. This codes for CASREVRSQGHEQFF.